Below are 5 T cell receptor beta chains sequenced from a single sample in a study of tumor-infiltrating lymphocytes in primary liver carcinoma. TCR beta cDNA was made from around 520 ng total RNA with a constant-region primer. Slightly modified ARM-PCR, run as three nested multiplex PCR rounds, produced the TCR beta libraries. A C-beta reverse primer and TRBV1-TRBV30 forward primers served in each of the first two PCR rounds, at about 10 cycles apiece. Each CDR3 protein is one row after TCRdb ran MiXCR on the multiplex PCR reads. The sample lists approximately 190,000 distinct CDR3 sequences; around 81% were seen once. Bulk tissue was left unsorted, and RNA and DNA were co-extracted from 20-30 mg of it. Sequenced material: tumor tissue from primary liver carcinoma. These receptors originate from a middle-aged man with primary liver carcinoma and hepatitis B virus infection.

The count of this clonotype is one. As the CDR3 is not closed by the conserved phenylalanine or tryptophan, this likely results from a read error. The chain links TRBV4-3 to TRBJ2-7; possibly TRBD1 or TRBD2 for D (6 bases each). CDR3 length: 15 amino acids. Trimming removed 0 bases from V and 7 bases from J, with 16 bases in between. Germline V gene lookup returns CDR1 LGHNA and CDR2 YSLEER. CDR3 sequence: CASSQDRGAGEEQYS. In DNA form, the CDR3 reads TGCGCCAGCAGCCAAGATAGGGGGGCAGGAGAGGAGCAGTACTCC.

As for this clonotype: At one end, the junction sequence differs from germline, possibly due to a read error. The genes are TRBV11-1 and TRBJ1-5, with a weak D call TRBD1 (5 bases). Germline V CDR1 and CDR2: SGHAT, FQDESV (reference sequence). There are 15 residues in the CDR3. This CDR3 is CASSLDMGVVQPQHF. For the CDR3, the DNA is TGTGCCAGTAGCTTAGATATGGGGGTGGTTCAGCCCCAGCATTTT.

A single count supports this clonotype. A junction boundary mismatches the germline segment, possibly from a read error. This chain uses TRBV11-2 with TRBJ2-7; D perhaps matches TRBD2 (6 bases). Looked up from germline, CDR1 is SGHAT and CDR2 is FQNNGV. The CDR3 contains 16 residues. CDR3 in amino acids: CDSSLRISGVSYEQYF. In DNA, the CDR3 is TGTGACAGCAGCTTGCGGATTAGCGGAGTCTCCTACGAGCAGTACTTC.

Comment on this clonotype: The junction departs from the called germline gene at one end, perhaps through a read error. The chain carries TRBV6-2 or TRBV6-3 and TRBJ2-7, with 9 bases aligning to TRBD1. The CDR3 contains 17 residues. In germline, CDR1 is MNHEY, CDR2 SVGEGT. This CDR3 reads CASSFQSPGTGMYEHYF. The CDR3 DNA sequence: TGTGCCAGCAGTTTCCAATCCCCCGGGACAGGGATGTACGAGCACTACTTC.

This clonotype has only a few counts. One junction end disagrees with the germline gene, perhaps due to a read error. The chain has TRBV11-3 and TRBJ1-1; no reliable D call. The CDR3 spans 15 residues. Germline values: CDR1 SGHNT, CDR2 YENEEA. The CDR3 reads CASIPGSGWGTEALF. The CDR3 DNA sequence: TGTGCCAGCATCCCAGGATCCGGTTGGGGTACTGAAGCTTTGTTT.